This T cell receptor (beta chain) was found in a study of metastatic and nonmetastatic thyroid tumors. MiXCR re-clonotyped the PCR reads for TCRdb. In the table there are under 60,000 clones, 22% of which are singletons. Study results and caveats: The reported finding was significantly higher TCR beta diversity in malignant thyroid tumors relative to benign nodules, in blood and tumor.

This clone was detected only a few times. Antigen unknown. This CDR3 is built from 14 residues. The junction had 6 bases not matched to a gene; V was cut back by 5 bases and J by 6 bases. Germline CDR1 reads SNHLY; CDR2 reads FYNNEI. Patients underwent thyroid surgery, and none had received any treatment before it. The receptor's source is a male donor with papillary thyroid cancer or a benign thyroid nodule (not recorded which). Some clones in this sample may be carry-over from other donors' samples. This chain uses TRBV2 with TRBJ2-1; 8 bases align to TRBD2. Sequencing input: blood. The CDR3 is CASSSTSASNEQFF. In DNA form, the CDR3 reads TGTGCCAGCAGTTCGACTAGCGCCAGCAATGAGCAGTTCTTC.